This T cell receptor beta chain was recorded in a study of identical twins. This clonotype appeared a few times. Antigen unknown. Germline CDR1 reads SGHVS; CDR2 reads FNYEAQ. J was trimmed by 3 bases and V by 7 bases; bases with no gene match: 5. The CDR3 contains 14 residues. In TCRdb, the 5' RACE reads were re-called with MiXCR into one record per CDR3 protein. The sample lists around 670,000 distinct CDR3 sequences; around 5.7% were seen once. Study conclusions and caveats: Diverse VJ usage suggested most zero-insertion clonotypes were not invariant T cells.

The sequence was obtained from a man aged 18 to 29 in good health. The rearrangement links TRBV7-6 to TRBJ2-2, with 7 bases matching TRBD1. Sequences were obtained from naive T cells sorted from blood. The CDR3 region has the DNA TGTGCCAGCACCGGGACAGATGACACCGGGGAGCTGTTTTTT. Amino acids: CASTGTDDTGELFF.